This T cell receptor beta chain was profiled in a study of tumor-infiltrating lymphocytes in glioblastoma multiforme. Worth noting for this clonotype: The junction shows a germline mismatch at one end, possibly a read error.

Multiple V-beta primers and a C-beta primer amplified TCRB from RNA. In TCRdb, the multiplex PCR reads were re-called with MiXCR into one record per CDR3 protein. The sample includes some 10,000 distinct CDR3 sequences, less than 75% of them seen just once. Germline-derived CDR1 and CDR2 are WSHSY and SAAADI. The CDR3 spans 17 residues. Sequencing was performed on brain tumor tissue. V and J are TRBV10-2 and TRBJ2-5, with a possible D match to TRBD1 (7 bases). This receptor was identified in a male donor with glioblastoma. CDR3 region: CVSRGRTGLISGETRYF. The CDR3 DNA is TGCGTCAGCAGGGGGAGAACTGGACTCATCTCGGGGGAGACCCGGTACTTC.